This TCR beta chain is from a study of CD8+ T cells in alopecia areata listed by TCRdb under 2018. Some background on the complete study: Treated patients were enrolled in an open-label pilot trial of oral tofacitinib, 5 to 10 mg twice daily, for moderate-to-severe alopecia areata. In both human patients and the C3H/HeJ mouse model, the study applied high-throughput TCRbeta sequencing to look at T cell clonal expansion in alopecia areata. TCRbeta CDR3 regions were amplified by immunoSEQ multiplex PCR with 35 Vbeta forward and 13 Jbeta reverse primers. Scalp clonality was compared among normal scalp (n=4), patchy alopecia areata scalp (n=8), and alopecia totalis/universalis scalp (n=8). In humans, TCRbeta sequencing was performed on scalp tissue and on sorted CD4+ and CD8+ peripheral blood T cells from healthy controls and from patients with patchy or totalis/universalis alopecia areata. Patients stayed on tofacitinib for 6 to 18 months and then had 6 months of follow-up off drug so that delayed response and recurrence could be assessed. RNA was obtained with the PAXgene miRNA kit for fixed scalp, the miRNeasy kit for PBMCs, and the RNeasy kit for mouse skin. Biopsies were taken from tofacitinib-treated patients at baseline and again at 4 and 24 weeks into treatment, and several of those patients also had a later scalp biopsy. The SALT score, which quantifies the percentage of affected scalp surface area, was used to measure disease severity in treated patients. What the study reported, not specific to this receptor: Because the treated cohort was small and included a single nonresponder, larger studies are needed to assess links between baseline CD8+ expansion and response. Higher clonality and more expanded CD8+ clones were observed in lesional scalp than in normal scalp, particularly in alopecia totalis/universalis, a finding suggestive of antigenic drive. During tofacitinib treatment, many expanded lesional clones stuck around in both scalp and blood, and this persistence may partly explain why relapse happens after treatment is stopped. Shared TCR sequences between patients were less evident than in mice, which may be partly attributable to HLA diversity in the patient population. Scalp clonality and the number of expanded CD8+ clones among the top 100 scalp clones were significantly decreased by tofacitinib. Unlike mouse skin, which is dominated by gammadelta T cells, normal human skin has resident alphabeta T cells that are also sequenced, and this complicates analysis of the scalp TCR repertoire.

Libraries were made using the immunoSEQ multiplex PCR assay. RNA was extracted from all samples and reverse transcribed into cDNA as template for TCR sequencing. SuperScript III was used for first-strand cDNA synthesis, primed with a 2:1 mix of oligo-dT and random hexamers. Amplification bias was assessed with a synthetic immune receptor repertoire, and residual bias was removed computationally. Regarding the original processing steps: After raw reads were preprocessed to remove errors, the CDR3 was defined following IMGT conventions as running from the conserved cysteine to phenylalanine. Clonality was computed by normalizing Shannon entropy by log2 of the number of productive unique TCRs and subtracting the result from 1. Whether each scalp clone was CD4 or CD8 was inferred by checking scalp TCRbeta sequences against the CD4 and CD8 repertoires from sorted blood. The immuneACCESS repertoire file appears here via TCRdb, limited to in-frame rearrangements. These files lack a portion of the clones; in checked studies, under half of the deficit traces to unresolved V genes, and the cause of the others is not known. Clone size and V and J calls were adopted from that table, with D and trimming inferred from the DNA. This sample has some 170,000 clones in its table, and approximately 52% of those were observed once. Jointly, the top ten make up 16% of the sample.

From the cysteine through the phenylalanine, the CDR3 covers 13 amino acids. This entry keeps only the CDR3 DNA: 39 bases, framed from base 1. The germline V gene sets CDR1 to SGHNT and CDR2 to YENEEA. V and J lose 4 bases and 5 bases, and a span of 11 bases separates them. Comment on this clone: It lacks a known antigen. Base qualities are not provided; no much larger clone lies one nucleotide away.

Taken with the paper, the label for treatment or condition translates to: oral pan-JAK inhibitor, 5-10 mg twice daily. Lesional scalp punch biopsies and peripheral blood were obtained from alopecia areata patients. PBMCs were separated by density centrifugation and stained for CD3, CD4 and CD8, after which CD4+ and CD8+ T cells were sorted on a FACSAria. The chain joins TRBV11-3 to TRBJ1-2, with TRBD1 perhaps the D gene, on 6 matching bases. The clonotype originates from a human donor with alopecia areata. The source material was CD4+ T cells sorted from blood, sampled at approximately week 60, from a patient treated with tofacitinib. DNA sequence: TGTGCCAGCAGCTACGGACAGTTATATGGCTACACCTTC. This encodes CASSYGQLYGYTF.